The source of this TCR beta chain is a study of blood T cell repertoires in COVID-19. Only in-frame clones appear in the TCRdb table, and some are missing; sequencing was by immunoSEQ multiplex PCR. The sample lists some 190,000 clones; roughly 76% were seen once. The CDR3 totals 17 residues. Germline CDR1 and CDR2: SNHLY and FYNNEI. J gave up 1 base and V 6 bases, and 4 bases lay outside the gene matches. Sequences were obtained from peripheral blood. This TCR came from a woman aged 40 to 50 with COVID-19, enrolled during active disease. The V gene is TRBV2, the J gene TRBJ2-2, with 14 bases aligning to TRBD2. The CDR3 DNA sequence: TGTGCCAGCAGAACCGGGACTAGCGGGAGGAACACCGGGGAGCTGTTTTTT. This gives the protein CASRTGTSGRNTGELFF.